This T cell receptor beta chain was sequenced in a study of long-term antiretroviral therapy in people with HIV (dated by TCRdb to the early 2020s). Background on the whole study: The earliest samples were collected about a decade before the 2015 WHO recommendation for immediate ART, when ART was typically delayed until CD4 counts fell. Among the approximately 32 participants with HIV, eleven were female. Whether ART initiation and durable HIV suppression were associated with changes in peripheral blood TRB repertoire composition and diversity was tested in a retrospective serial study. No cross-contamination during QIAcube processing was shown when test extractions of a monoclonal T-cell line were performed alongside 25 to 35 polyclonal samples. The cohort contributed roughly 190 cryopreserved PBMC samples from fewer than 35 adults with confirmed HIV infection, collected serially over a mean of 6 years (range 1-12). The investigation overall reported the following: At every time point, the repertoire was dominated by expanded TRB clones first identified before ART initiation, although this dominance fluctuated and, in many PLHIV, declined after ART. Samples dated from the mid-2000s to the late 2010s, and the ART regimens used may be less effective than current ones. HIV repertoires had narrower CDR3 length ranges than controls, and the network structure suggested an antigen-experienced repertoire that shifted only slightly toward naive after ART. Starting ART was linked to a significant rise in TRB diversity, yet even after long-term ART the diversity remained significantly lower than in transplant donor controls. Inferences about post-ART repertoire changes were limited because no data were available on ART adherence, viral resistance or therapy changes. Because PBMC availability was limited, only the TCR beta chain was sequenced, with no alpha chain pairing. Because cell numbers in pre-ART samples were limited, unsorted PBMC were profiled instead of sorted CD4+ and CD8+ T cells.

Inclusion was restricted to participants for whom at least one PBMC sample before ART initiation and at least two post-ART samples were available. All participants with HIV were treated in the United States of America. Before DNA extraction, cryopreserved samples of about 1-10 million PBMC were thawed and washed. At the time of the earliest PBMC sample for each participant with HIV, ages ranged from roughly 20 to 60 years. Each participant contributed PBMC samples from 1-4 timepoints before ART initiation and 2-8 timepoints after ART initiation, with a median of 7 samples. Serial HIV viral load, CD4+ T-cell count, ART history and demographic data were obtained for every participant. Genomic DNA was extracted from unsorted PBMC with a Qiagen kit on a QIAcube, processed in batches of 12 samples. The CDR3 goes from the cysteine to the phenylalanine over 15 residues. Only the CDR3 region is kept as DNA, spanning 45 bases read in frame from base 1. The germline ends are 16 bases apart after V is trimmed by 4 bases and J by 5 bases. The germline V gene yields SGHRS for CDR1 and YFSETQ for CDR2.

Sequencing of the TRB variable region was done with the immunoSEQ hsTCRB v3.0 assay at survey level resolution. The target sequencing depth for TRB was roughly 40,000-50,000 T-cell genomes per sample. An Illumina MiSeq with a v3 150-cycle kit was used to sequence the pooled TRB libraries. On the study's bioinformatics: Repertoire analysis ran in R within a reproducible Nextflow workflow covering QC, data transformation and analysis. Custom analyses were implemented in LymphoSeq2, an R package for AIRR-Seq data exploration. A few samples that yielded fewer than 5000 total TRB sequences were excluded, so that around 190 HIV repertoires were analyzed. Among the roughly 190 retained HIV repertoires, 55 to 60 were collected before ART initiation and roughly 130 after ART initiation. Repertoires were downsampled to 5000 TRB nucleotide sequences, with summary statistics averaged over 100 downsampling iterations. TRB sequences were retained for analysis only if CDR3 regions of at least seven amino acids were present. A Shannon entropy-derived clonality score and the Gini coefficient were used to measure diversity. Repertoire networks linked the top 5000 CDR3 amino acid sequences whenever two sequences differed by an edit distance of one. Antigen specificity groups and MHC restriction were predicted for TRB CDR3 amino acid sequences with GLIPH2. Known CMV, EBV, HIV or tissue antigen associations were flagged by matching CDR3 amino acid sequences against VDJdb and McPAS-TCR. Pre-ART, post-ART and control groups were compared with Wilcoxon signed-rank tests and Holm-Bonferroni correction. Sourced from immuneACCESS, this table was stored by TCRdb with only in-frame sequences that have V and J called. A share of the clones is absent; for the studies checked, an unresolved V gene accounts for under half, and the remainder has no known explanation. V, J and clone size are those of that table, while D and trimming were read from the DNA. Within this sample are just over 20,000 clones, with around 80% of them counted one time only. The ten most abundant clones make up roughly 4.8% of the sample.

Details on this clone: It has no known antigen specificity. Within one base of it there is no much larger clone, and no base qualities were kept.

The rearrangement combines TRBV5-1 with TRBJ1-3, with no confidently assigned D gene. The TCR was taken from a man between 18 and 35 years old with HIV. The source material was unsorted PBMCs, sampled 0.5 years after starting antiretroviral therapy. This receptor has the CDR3 CASSLDGLGRNTIYF. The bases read TGCGCCAGCAGCCTCGACGGCCTGGGTCGAAACACCATATATTTT.